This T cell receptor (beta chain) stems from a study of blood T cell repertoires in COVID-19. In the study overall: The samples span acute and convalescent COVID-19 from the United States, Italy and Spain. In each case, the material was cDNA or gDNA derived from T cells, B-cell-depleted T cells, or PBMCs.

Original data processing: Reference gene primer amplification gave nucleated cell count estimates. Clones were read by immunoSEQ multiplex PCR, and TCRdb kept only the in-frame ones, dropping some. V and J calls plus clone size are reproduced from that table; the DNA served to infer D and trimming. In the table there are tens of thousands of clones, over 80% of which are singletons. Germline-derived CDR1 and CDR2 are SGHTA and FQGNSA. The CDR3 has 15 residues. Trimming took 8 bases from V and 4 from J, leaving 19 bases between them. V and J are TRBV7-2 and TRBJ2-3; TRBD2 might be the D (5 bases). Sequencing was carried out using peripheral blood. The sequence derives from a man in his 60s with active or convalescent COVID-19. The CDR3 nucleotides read TGTGCCAGCTCCGGACTGTACCAGAGGTCAGATACGCAGTATTTT. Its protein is CASSGLYQRSDTQYF.